The 27 T cell receptor beta chains listed next were all sequenced from one sample in a study of T-cell memory formation after mild COVID-19. Each CDR3 protein gets one entry after TCRdb re-called the 5' RACE reads with MiXCR. The data contain just over 400,000 distinct CDR3 sequences, 23% of them singletons. What was sequenced was PBMCs or a T cell subset sorted from them (not recorded which). The receptors were gathered from an adult woman who had mild COVID-19 (a few samples of this study predate the infection). Cell type and time point are not known.

This clonotype showed up just a few times. The chain uses TRBV24-1 and TRBJ2-1, with D perhaps matching TRBD2 (6 bases). Germline CDR1 KGHDR, CDR2 SFDVKD. V lost 4 bases, J lost 7 bases, and 16 bases lay in between. The CDR3 totals 15 residues. CDR3 in amino acids: CATSEWRASVNEQFF. The CDR3 DNA reads TGTGCCACCAGTGAGTGGAGGGCCTCGGTAAATGAGCAGTTCTTC.

This clonotype was counted between two and nine times. The genes are TRBV20-1 and TRBJ2-3; 7 bases agree with TRBD2. Looked up from germline, CDR1 is DFQATT and CDR2 is SNEGSKA (reference sequence). The ends lost 0 bases at V and 2 bases at J; junction bases unmatched: 2. The CDR3 consists of 14 residues. CDR3 in amino acids: CSARDSGYTDTQYF. The CDR3 bases are TGCAGTGCTAGAGATAGCGGGTACACAGATACGCAGTATTTT.

This clonotype has just a few counts. The V call is TRBV20-1, the J call TRBJ2-7; TRBD2 is a possible D gene (5 bases). The CDR3 has 16 amino acids. V gave up 1 base and J gave up 2 bases, with 18 bases separating them. From germline, CDR1 is DFQATT and CDR2 SNEGSKA (reference sequence). The CDR3 coding sequence is TGCAGTGCTAGAGTCTTCACAGACGGGGTAGCCTACGAGCAGTACTTC. This sequence encodes CSARVFTDGVAYEQYF.

This clonotype was counted a few times. This chain connects TRBV11-3 to TRBJ2-7; D unclear. Germline CDR1 SGHNT, CDR2 YENEEA. This CDR3 spans 14 amino acids. The V end was cut by 2 bases, the J end by 2 bases, with 10 bases between. The CDR3 protein is CASSLTRSTYEQYF. CDR3 bases: TGTGCCAGCAGCTTAACACGGAGCACCTACGAGCAGTACTTC.

This clonotype came up a few times. The genes are TRBV5-1 and TRBJ1-2; D ambiguous. Germline V gene sequence: CDR1 SGHRS, CDR2 YFSETQ. The CDR3 runs 15 residues. The V and J ends lost 4 bases and 0 bases respectively, with 13 bases between them. As DNA, the CDR3 is TGCGCCAGCAGCCCCGTGGGCGGAACTAACTATGGCTACACCTTC. This translates into CASSPVGGTNYGYTF. Supplemented by reference TRBV5-1 and TRBJ1-2, the full variable domain reads KAGVTQTPRYLIKTRGQQVTLSCSPISGHRSVSWYQQTPGQGLQFLFEYFSETQRNKGNFPGRFSGRQFSNSRSEMNVSTLELGDSALYLCASSPVGGTNYGYTFGSGTRLTVV.

This clonotype was observed many times. The gene calls are TRBV7-8 and TRBJ2-2; D tentatively fits TRBD1 or TRBD2 (5 bases each). The CDR3 is 16 amino acids. CDR1 and CDR2 from the germline V gene are SGHVS and FQNEAQ. Trimming took 5 bases from V and 1 from J, leaving 14 bases between them. This CDR3 is CASSVGDARNTGELFF. CDR3 DNA: TGTGCCAGCAGCGTAGGGGACGCAAGGAACACCGGGGAGCTGTTTTTT.

The chain employs TRBV15 and TRBJ2-1; D is perhaps TRBD2 (6 bases). The germline gives CDR1 LNHNV, CDR2 YYDKDF (reference sequence). This CDR3 has 15 residues. V was clipped by 1 base and J by 7 bases, with 14 bases between them. DNA of the CDR3: TGTGCCACCAGCAGAGGCACGGGACTGGCGAATGAGCAGTTCTTC. Translated: CATSRGTGLANEQFF.

DNA for the CDR3: TGCGCCAGCAGTCGGACGTGGGAAAAACTGTTTTTT. Amino acids: CASSRTWEKLFF. The chain recombines TRBV23-1 with TRBJ1-4, with D unresolved. TRBV23-1 is given ORF status, its function remaining uncertain. The CDR3 runs 12 residues. V lost 4 bases, J lost 8 bases, and 8 bases lay in between.

A few counts support this clonotype. This sequence joins TRBV29-1 and TRBJ2-7, with D unresolved. CDR1 and CDR2 from the germline V gene are SQVTM and ANQGSEA. V was shortened by 6 bases and J by 2 bases, with 17 bases between the two germline ends. This CDR3 is 14 amino acids long. CDR3: CSVMRHSATYEQYF. CDR3 in DNA: TGCAGCGTGATGCGGCACAGTGCGACCTACGAGCAGTACTTC.

This clonotype was recorded a few times. This sequence joins TRBV19 and TRBJ2-7; 8 bases fit TRBD2. V trimming: 5 bases; J trimming: 2 bases; junction bases outside the gene matches: 11. The CDR3 loop spans 16 amino acids. Germline-derived CDR1 and CDR2 are LNHDA and SQIVND (reference sequence). This chain's CDR3 is CASSPAVGSGTYEQYF. The CDR3 DNA reads TGTGCCAGTAGTCCCGCCGTGGGTAGCGGGACCTACGAGCAGTACTTC. The full variable domain, its missing parts supplied by reference TRBV19 and TRBJ2-7, is DGGITQSPKYLFRKEGQNVTLSCEQNLNHDAMYWYRQDPGQGLRLIYYSQIVNDFQKGDIAEGYSVSREKKESFPLTVTSAQKNPTAFYLCASSPAVGSGTYEQYFGPGTRLTVT.

J is TRBJ1-1 and V is TRBV5-6; D gene uncertain. The CDR3 contains 11 residues. Germline V CDR1 and CDR2: SGHDT, YYEEEE. V lost 1 base to trimming and J lost 6 bases, with 4 bases between them. CDR3 nucleotide sequence: TGTGCCAGCAGCTTGTTGGCTGAAGCTTTCTTT. It is translated as CASSLLAEAFF.

The chain employs TRBV20-1 and TRBJ2-2; D unclear. V lost 3 bases and J 6 bases, leaving 5 bases between the germline ends. Germline V gives CDR1 DFQATT, CDR2 SNEGSKA (reference sequence). The CDR3 is made up of 11 amino acids. The CDR3 coding sequence is TGCAGTGCTAGTTACGCCGGGGAGCTGTTTTTT. Translated: CSASYAGELFF.

The rearrangement links TRBV5-6 to TRBJ2-3; unclear D gene. CDR1 and CDR2 from the germline V gene are SGHDT and YYEEEE. CDR3 length: 12 residues. The V end lost 1 base, the J end lost 5 bases, and 5 bases lay between the germline ends. The CDR3, as DNA: TGTGCCAGCAGCTTGAGAGAAGATACGCAGTATTTT. Translation gives CASSLREDTQYF.

This clonotype was detected a few times. CDR3 sequence (DNA): TGTGCCTGGAAGCGGGAGGGAGAGGGTACGCAGTATTTT. Amino acid sequence: CAWKREGEGTQYF. The chain is built from TRBV30 and TRBJ2-3, with 10 bases fitting TRBD2. Per germline, CDR1 GTSNPN and CDR2 SVGIG (reference sequence). V gave up 4 bases and J gave up 8 bases; unmatched junction bases: 6. The CDR3 loop spans 13 amino acids.

This clonotype showed up just a few times. This chain uses TRBV7-7 with TRBJ2-3; no clear D gene. V dropped 1 base and J dropped 4 bases, with 12 bases sitting between them. This CDR3 region has 15 residues. Germline CDR1 and CDR2: SSHAT and FNYEAQ (reference sequence). DNA for the CDR3: TGTGCCAGCAGCTTAGGATGGGCTACGGCAGATACGCAGTATTTT. This encodes CASSLGWATADTQYF.

This rearrangement joins TRBV25-1 to TRBJ1-1; D uncertain. The germline V gene encodes CDR1 MGHDK and CDR2 SYGVNS. With 8 bases removed from V and 7 bases from J, the gap between germline ends came to 11 bases. The CDR3 length is 11 residues. CDR3 sequence reads: CASVTGFEAFF. The CDR3 nucleotides read TGTGCCAGCGTGACGGGGTTTGAAGCTTTCTTT.

This chain uses TRBV29-1 with TRBJ2-7; a weak D match, TRBD2 (5 bases). The CDR3 has 14 residues. From germline, CDR1 is SQVTM and CDR2 ANQGSEA. Trimming stripped 0 bases from V and 2 bases from J, with 11 bases between. This chain's CDR3 is CSVEEAGITYEQYF. The CDR3 nucleotides read TGCAGCGTTGAAGAAGCCGGGATAACCTACGAGCAGTACTTC.

This clonotype came up a few times. This rearrangement joins TRBV12-3 or TRBV12-4 to TRBJ2-1; TRBD1 aligns across 10 bases. The V gene end was trimmed by 5 bases and the J gene end by 3 bases; junction bases not matched to a gene: 4. The CDR3 length is 15 residues. CDR3 protein: CASSAGQGHYNEQFF. CDR3 nucleotide sequence: TGTGCCAGCAGTGCGGGACAGGGGCACTACAATGAGCAGTTCTTC.

This clonotype was detected only a few times. V usage is TRBV7-2 and J usage is TRBJ2-7; TRBD2 aligns across 7 bases. The J segment lost 2 bases and the V segment lost 5 bases, leaving 6 bases of the junction unmatched. Germline V gives CDR1 SGHTA, CDR2 FQGNSA. The CDR3 spans 14 residues. In DNA, the CDR3 is TGTGCCAGCAGCCGCGTAGCGGGCCCCTACGAGCAGTACTTC. Translating it yields CASSRVAGPYEQYF.

This clonotype was seen a single time. The chain is built from TRBV20-1 and TRBJ1-4, with D perhaps TRBD1 (5 bases). In germline, CDR1 is DFQATT, CDR2 SNEGSKA (reference sequence). V lost 5 bases and J lost 8, with 15 bases in between. This CDR3 comprises 13 residues. CDR3 DNA sequence: TGCAGTGCTCGCCGGGACGTCGAAGAAAAACTGTTTTTT. The encoded protein is CSARRDVEEKLFF.

This clonotype came up a few times. The V gene is TRBV28, the J gene TRBJ2-7; D ambiguous. Germline loops: CDR1 MDHEN, CDR2 SYDVKM. V lost 4 bases, J lost 4 bases, and 23 bases lay in between. CDR3 length equals 17 residues. CDR3 nucleotides: TGTGCCAGCAGTTCCCCGAAGTTGCGGAAAATCGATTACGAGCAGTACTTC. Its translation is CASSSPKLRKIDYEQYF.

This clonotype has just a few counts. This chain connects TRBV29-1 to TRBJ2-1, with D perhaps TRBD1 or TRBD2 (5 bases each). CDR3 length equals 14 residues. Trimming took 4 bases from V and 3 from J, leaving 13 bases between them. Germline lookup yields CDR1 SQVTM and CDR2 ANQGSEA. CDR3 sequence (DNA): TGCAGCGTTGTCAGGGAGCCGGTCTACAATGAGCAGTTCTTC. Translated: CSVVREPVYNEQFF.

In this sample, this clonotype turned up a few times. This chain connects TRBV7-3 to TRBJ2-1, with TRBD2 identical over 9 bases. The CDR3 runs 16 residues. CDR1 is SGHTA, CDR2 FQGTGA, per germline. The V segment lost 1 base and the J segment 2 bases; nucleotides outside the gene matches: 3. The CDR3 bases are TGTGCCAGCAGCTTAATGGCTAGCGGGACCTACAATGAGCAGTTCTTC. Protein: CASSLMASGTYNEQFF.

The table lists this clonotype with many counts. This chain links TRBV6-5 with TRBJ2-3, with D tentatively TRBD2 (6 bases). Trimming stripped 1 base from V and 6 bases from J, with 14 bases between. The germline gives CDR1 MNHEY, CDR2 SVGAGI. This CDR3 spans 15 amino acids. CDR3 sequence: CASSYFPGRGDTQYF. The CDR3 coding sequence is TGTGCCAGCAGTTACTTTCCGGGACGGGGGGATACGCAGTATTTT.

The genes are TRBV29-1 and TRBJ2-7, with a weak D call TRBD1 (5 bases). Germline V CDR1 and CDR2: SQVTM, ANQGSEA. Trimming shortened V by 4 bases and J by 4 bases, and 14 bases separated the two germline ends. The CDR3 spans 13 residues. CDR3 DNA sequence: TGCAGCGTTGTTAAGGGATCAGGGTACGAGCAGTACTTC. It is translated as CSVVKGSGYEQYF.

This rearrangement joins TRBV7-9 to TRBJ2-2; the match to TRBD1 covers 10 bases. From germline, CDR1 is SEHNR and CDR2 FQNEAQ (reference sequence). CDR3 length equals 20 residues. J was trimmed by 1 base and V by 4 bases; bases with no gene match: 15. CDR3 region: CASSSRDRGPPILNTGELFF. In nucleotides, the CDR3 is TGTGCCAGCAGCTCCCGGGACAGGGGACCGCCAATTCTGAACACCGGGGAGCTGTTTTTT.

This clonotype was observed at least ten times. CDR3 in DNA: TGCGCCAGCAGCCAAGAAGCCTCTGGGGCCAACGTCCTGACTTTC. Translation gives CASSQEASGANVLTF. The chain couples TRBV4-1 to TRBJ2-6; no clear D gene. Trimming took 0 bases from V and 0 from J, leaving 3 bases between them. CDR1 is MGHRA, CDR2 YSYEKL, per germline. CDR3 length: 15 residues.